The 3 T cell receptor beta chains below all came from one sample that was sequenced in a study of control samples from healthy donors and cancer patients. The repertoire was sequenced with immunoSEQ multiplex PCR; TCRdb's copy has only in-frame clones and lacks some. The table lists roughly 120,000 clones, 80% to 90% of them singletons, with around an eighth in the top ten. Input material: blood. Receptor source: a man aged 30 to 45 in good health.

V is TRBV6-2 or TRBV6-3 and J is TRBJ1-1; D not certain. Germline CDR1 is MNHEY and CDR2 is SVGEGT. CDR3 length equals 13 residues. The V gene lost 2 bases and the J gene lost 4 bases, with 8 bases spanning the gap. CDR3 residues: CASSYRVATEAFF. The CDR3 region has the DNA TGTGCCAGCAGTTACAGGGTGGCCACTGAAGCTTTCTTT.

The V gene is TRBV30, the J gene TRBJ1-5; the D gene is possibly TRBD1 (5 bases). Trimming pared 3 bases from V and 11 bases from J, leaving 17 bases between. CDR3 length: 13 amino acids. The germline V gene has CDR1 GTSNPN and CDR2 SVGIG (reference sequence). The CDR3 bases are TGTGCCTGGAGCGATAACCAGGGCATGTCCCAGCATTTT. It encodes CAWSDNQGMSQHF. The complete variable domain, with remaining parts taken from reference TRBV30 and TRBJ1-5, reads SQTIHQWPATLVQPVGSPLSLECTVEGTSNPNLYWYRQAAGRGLQLLFYSVGIGQISSEVPQNLSASRPQDRQFILSSKKLLLSDSGFYLCAWSDNQGMSQHFGDGTRLSIL.

J is TRBJ2-3 and V is TRBV11-2; 13 bases agree with TRBD2. CDR3 length equals 17 residues. Per the germline V gene, CDR1 is SGHAT and CDR2 is FQNNGV. After removal of 2 bases from V and 11 bases from J, the junction contained 13 bases not matched to a gene. CDR3: CASSLTLAGGPGLEQYF. The CDR3 bases are TGTGCCAGCAGCTTAACACTAGCGGGGGGGCCTGGGCTTGAGCAGTATTTT.